These 27 T cell receptor beta chains originate from one sample sequenced in a study of identical twins. TCRdb re-analysed the 5' RACE reads in MiXCR, keeping a single row per CDR3 protein. The table records approximately 1.8 million distinct CDR3 sequences, around 29% of them present only once. Sequenced material: cord blood. These receptors all come from a newborn girl in good health.

This clonotype was counted a few times. This chain uses TRBV6-1 with TRBJ2-5, with 8 nucleotides matching TRBD2. The J call could be wrong; TRBJ2-7 is a better fit for the DNA end. Per the germline V gene, CDR1 is MNHNS and CDR2 is SASEGT. CDR3 length equals 16 residues. The CDR3 region has the DNA TGTGCCAGCAGTGAAACACGGGGGGGCCTAAAGTACGAGCAGTACTTC. Translated, it gives CASSETRGGLKYEQYF.

The rearrangement uses TRBV6-6 and TRBJ2-5; TRBD1 matches 8 bases. Germline loops: CDR1 MNHNY, CDR2 SVGAGI (reference sequence). The J segment lost 5 bases and the V segment lost 8 bases, leaving 7 bases of the junction unmatched. CDR3 size: 13 residues. Here the CDR3 reads CASRIRDRETQYF. The CDR3, as DNA: TGTGCCAGCCGGATCCGGGACAGGGAGACCCAGTACTTC.

There are a few counts of this clonotype. The V and J genes are TRBV21-1 and TRBJ2-3. TRBV21-1 is given as a pseudogene. This CDR3 contains 15 residues. The CDR3 protein is CASSNVAVSTDTQYF. CDR3 bases: TGTGCCAGCAGCAATGTAGCAGTAAGCACAGATACGCAGTATTTT.

The chain has TRBV27 and TRBJ2-7, with D possibly TRBD1 on 5 matching bases. With 3 bases removed from V and 3 bases from J, the gap between germline ends came to 12 bases. The length of the CDR3 is 14 residues. The germline V gene has CDR1 MNHEY and CDR2 SMNVEV (reference sequence). CDR3 sequence: CASSLAGNYYEQYF. CDR3 bases: TGTGCCAGCAGTTTGGCAGGGAACTACTACGAGCAGTACTTC.

About this clonotype itself: Its ends do not fully match the called genes, so a read error is possible. The chain recombines TRBV6-6 with TRBJ2-3; D uncertain. The CDR3 runs 14 residues. Germline loops: CDR1 MNHNY, CDR2 SVGAGI (reference sequence). CDR3 in DNA: TGTGCCAGCAGAAGCCCCACCACCACAGTTACGCAGTATTTT. Residues: CASRSPTTTVTQYF.

This clonotype was seen a few times. The chain carries TRBV20-1 and TRBJ1-2; D is undetermined. The CDR3 is made up of 12 amino acids. Trimming removed 3 bases at V and 6 bases at J, with 11 bases between. The germline CDR1 and CDR2 sequences are DFQATT and SNEGSKA (reference sequence). The chain's CDR3 is CSASVRTDGYTF. DNA of the CDR3: TGCAGTGCTAGTGTCAGGACTGATGGCTACACCTTC.

The chain recombines TRBV12-5 with TRBJ2-2; 7 bases map to TRBD2. The CDR3 length is 16 residues. Germline assignment: CDR1 LGHNT and CDR2 FRNRAP. With V trimmed by 1 base and J by 4 bases, 6 bases remained unmatched. The CDR3 region has the DNA TGTGCTAGTGGTTTGGCCCTACTAGCGAGCACCGGGGAGCTGTTTTTT. Translating gives CASGLALLASTGELFF. Variable domain in full (rest from reference TRBV12-5 and TRBJ2-2): DARVTQTPRHKVTEMGQEVTMRCQPILGHNTVFWYRQTMMQGLELLAYFRNRAPLDDSGMPKDRFSAEMPDATLATLKIQPSEPRDSAVYFCASGLALLASTGELFFGEGSRLTVL.

The V and J genes are TRBV20-1 and TRBJ2-3; no reliable D call. The CDR3 is made up of 13 amino acids. Germline V gene lookup returns CDR1 DFQATT and CDR2 SNEGSKA (reference sequence). Trimming stripped 1 base from V and 2 bases from J, with 7 bases between. Written as DNA, the CDR3 is TGCAGTGCTAGAGTCCCCTACACAGATACGCAGTATTTT. Translation: CSARVPYTDTQYF.

The genes are TRBV10-1 and TRBJ2-3, with TRBD2 matching over 10 bases. Germline CDR1 is WNHNN and CDR2 is SYGVQD (reference sequence). The V gene end was trimmed by 0 bases and the J gene end by 3 bases; junction bases not matched to a gene: 6. The CDR3 extends over 17 amino acids. The DNA for the CDR3 is TGCGCCAGCAGTGAGTCCGCGCTAGCGGGGGCAACAGATACGCAGTATTTT. Translated: CASSESALAGATDTQYF.

The chain links TRBV4-1 to TRBJ1-6; TRBD1 matches at 8 bases. Germline trimming cut 1 base from V and 0 bases from J; bases unmatched to any gene: 5. CDR3 length: 18 residues. The germline V gene encodes CDR1 MGHRA and CDR2 YSYEKL. The CDR3 reads CASSQVIRGPSYNSPLHF. As DNA, the CDR3 is TGCGCCAGCAGCCAAGTGATCAGGGGGCCCTCCTATAATTCACCCCTCCACTTT.

This clonotype was observed a handful of times. This chain connects TRBV6-1 to TRBJ1-5; no firm D call. Germline V gene data show CDR1 as MNHNS and CDR2 as SASEGT. The CDR3 sequence is 15 residues long. Trimming pared 1 base from V and 2 bases from J, leaving 9 bases between. The CDR3 bases are TGTGCCAGCAGTGAAGGGGTCTTAGGCAATCAGCCCCAGCATTTT. As protein: CASSEGVLGNQPQHF.

The sample holds a few counts of this clonotype. This chain joins TRBV7-6 and TRBJ2-7; tentative D call: TRBD1 (6 bases). Per the germline V gene, CDR1 is SGHVS and CDR2 is FNYEAQ. This CDR3 comprises 15 residues. Trimming shortened V by 2 bases and J by 2 bases, and 13 bases separated the two germline ends. The CDR3 nucleotides read TGTGCCAGCAGCTTAAAACCAGGGGTAGCCTACGAGCAGTACTTC. This translates into CASSLKPGVAYEQYF.

This clonotype was seen only a few times. The J gene is TRBJ2-4, the V gene TRBV5-1; perhaps D is TRBD1 or TRBD2 (5 bases each). The CDR3 runs 13 residues. CDR1 is SGHRS and CDR2 is YFSETQ in the germline V gene. V lost 4 bases, J lost 5 bases, and 10 bases lay in between. The CDR3 region is CASSPGRENIQYF. The CDR3 DNA sequence: TGCGCCAGCAGCCCGGGACGGGAAAACATTCAGTACTTC.

The chain carries TRBV2 and TRBJ2-1; 11 bases align to TRBD2. This CDR3 contains 15 residues. V lost 5 bases and J lost 9; bases outside the gene matches: 9. Germline CDR1 reads SNHLY; CDR2 reads FYNNEI. The CDR3 sequence is CASSLKLAGAGEQFF. Here the CDR3 DNA reads TGTGCCAGCAGTTTAAAACTAGCGGGAGCGGGTGAGCAGTTCTTC.

The V call is TRBV4-1, the J call TRBJ2-1; 8 positions agree with TRBD2. Germline CDR1 MGHRA, CDR2 YSYEKL. This CDR3 spans 15 amino acids. V trimming: 0 bases; J trimming: 7 bases; junction bases outside the gene matches: 5. The CDR3 is CASSQDSGLGNEQFF. The DNA of the CDR3 is TGCGCCAGCAGCCAAGATTCGGGACTAGGAAATGAGCAGTTCTTC.

Remarks on this clonotype: A clone one base away is much larger, so this may be a read error. The rearrangement links TRBV5-1 to TRBJ1-1; the D gene is possibly TRBD1 (6 bases). The CDR3 runs 17 residues. Germline V gives CDR1 SGHRS, CDR2 YFSETQ. The CDR3: CASGLYGGPGVNTEAFF. The CDR3 nucleotides read TGCGCCAGCGGCTTGTACGGGGGGCCAGGAGTGAACACTGAAGCTTTCTTT.

This chain connects TRBV20-1 to TRBJ1-4; D is unclear. The CDR3 spans 12 residues. The germline gives CDR1 DFQATT, CDR2 SNEGSKA (reference sequence). The V gene lost 3 bases and the J gene lost 7 bases, with 9 bases spanning the gap. The CDR3 DNA sequence: TGCAGTGCTAGCTGTCAGCGTGAAAAACTGTTTTTT. Translation gives CSASCQREKLFF.

Only a few counts were recorded for this clonotype. This rearrangement joins TRBV6-5 to TRBJ2-3; perhaps D is TRBD1 or TRBD2 (5 bases each). The V gene's germline CDR1 is MNHEY and CDR2 SVGAGI. The CDR3 is 16 amino acids. V was pared by 3 bases and J by 5 bases, with 18 bases between. The CDR3 coding sequence is TGTGCCAGCAGTTATGATCCCGGGACCCTTCGAGATACGCAGTATTTT. This translates into CASSYDPGTLRDTQYF.

The rearrangement uses TRBV20-1 and TRBJ2-1; 8 bases align to TRBD2. Germline V gene sequence: CDR1 DFQATT, CDR2 SNEGSKA (reference sequence). This CDR3 spans 18 amino acids. V trimming: 5 bases; J trimming: 0 bases; junction bases outside the gene matches: 15. The CDR3 protein is CSAPSLAGGFSSYNEQFF. In DNA form, the CDR3 reads TGCAGTGCTCCCAGCTTGGCGGGAGGTTTCAGCTCCTACAATGAGCAGTTCTTC.

The V and J genes are TRBV28 and TRBJ1-4; 7 nucleotides align to TRBD1. The CDR3 sequence is 14 residues long. In germline, CDR1 is MDHEN, CDR2 SYDVKM. J lost 8 bases, V lost 2 bases, and 5 bases had no gene match. CDR3 in amino acids: CASSLNRGSEKLFF. As DNA, the CDR3 is TGTGCCAGCAGTTTAAACAGGGGCAGCGAAAAACTGTTTTTT.

This clonotype was observed a few times. The genes are TRBV15 and TRBJ1-6; no definite D call. V lost 0 bases and J 7 bases, leaving 1 base between the germline ends. The length of the CDR3 is 12 residues. CDR1 and CDR2 (germline): LNHNV, YYDKDF (reference sequence). CDR3 amino acids: CATSRDNSPLHF. The DNA for the CDR3 is TGTGCCACCAGCAGAGACAATTCACCCCTCCACTTT.

This clonotype showed up just a few times. The chain links TRBV20-1 to TRBJ2-7, with D perhaps matching TRBD2 (7 bases). The ends were cut back, 5 bases at V and 6 bases at J, with 23 bases in the middle. The CDR3 length is 15 residues. Germline CDR1 reads DFQATT; CDR2 reads SNEGSKA (reference sequence). In DNA, the CDR3 is TGCAGTGCTTCAAAAGGGGGGGCGAGTTTGGGCGAGCAGTACTTC. Amino acid sequence: CSASKGGASLGEQYF.

This sequence joins TRBV12-3 or TRBV12-4 and TRBJ2-1; a weak D match, TRBD1 (6 bases). V was clipped by 6 bases and J by 5 bases, with 14 bases between them. CDR3 length: 14 amino acids. CDR3 loop: CASRSDRNHNEQFF. DNA of the CDR3: TGTGCCAGCAGGTCGGACAGAAACCACAATGAGCAGTTCTTC.

This clonotype was seen many times. This chain links TRBV10-3 with TRBJ1-5; D is uncertain. Trimming stripped 4 bases from V and 5 bases from J, with 9 bases between. The CDR3 runs to 13 residues. Germline CDR1 reads ENHRY; CDR2 reads SYGVKD. CDR3 DNA: TGTGCCATCAGTGGGGGAGGAGATCAGCCCCAGCATTTT. Protein sequence: CAISGGGDQPQHF.

This clonotype was seen more than once but under ten times. This rearrangement joins TRBV6-5 to TRBJ2-5; 7 bases line up with TRBD1. The CDR3 loop spans 12 amino acids. Germline assignment: CDR1 MNHEY and CDR2 SVGAGI. V trimming: 2 bases; J trimming: 7 bases; junction bases outside the gene matches: 1. The CDR3: CASSYAGGTQYF. DNA of the CDR3: TGTGCCAGCAGTTACGCAGGGGGGACCCAGTACTTC.

J is TRBJ2-1 and V is TRBV11-2; no clear D gene. The CDR3 extends over 14 amino acids. Between the trimmed V and J ends, which lost 5 bases and 9 bases, there was a span of 17 bases. Germline loops: CDR1 SGHAT, CDR2 FQNNGV. The CDR3 DNA follows: TGTGCCAGCAGCCCGGGTAGTTGGGTGGGTGAGCAGTTCTTC. Its translation: CASSPGSWVGEQFF.

This clonotype was observed a handful of times. J is TRBJ2-3 and V is TRBV20-1, with 8 bases matching TRBD2. V was pared by 3 bases and J by 3 bases, with 2 bases of the junction left unmatched. The germline V gene has CDR1 DFQATT and CDR2 SNEGSKA (reference sequence). The CDR3 runs to 13 residues. In DNA, the CDR3 is TGCAGTGCTAGGACTAGCGCAACAGATACGCAGTATTTT. It yields the protein CSARTSATDTQYF.